This T cell receptor beta chain was observed in a study of blood T cells in healthy people across ages. Notes on the study in general: Compared with aged donors, long-lived donors showed fewer expanded clones, suggesting selection.

This CDR3 is 12 amino acids long. CDR1 and CDR2 (germline): MNHNS, SASEGT. V was cut by 1 base and J by 9 bases, with 10 bases left in between. Through a sample-barcoded 5' primer and a J-beta primer mix, a second PCR was run for about 6 to 11 cycles. TCRdb passed the 5' RACE reads through MiXCR, listing each CDR3 protein once. In the table there are some 1.5 million distinct CDR3 sequences, 28% of which are singletons. Of note for this clonotype: Its antigen is currently unknown.

V usage is TRBV6-1 and J usage is TRBJ2-7; no firm D call. Sample: blood. This sequence originates from a woman in her 30s in good health. For the CDR3, the DNA is TGTGCCAGCAGTGAAGTTGGGGTATTGCAGTACTTC. It encodes CASSEVGVLQYF.